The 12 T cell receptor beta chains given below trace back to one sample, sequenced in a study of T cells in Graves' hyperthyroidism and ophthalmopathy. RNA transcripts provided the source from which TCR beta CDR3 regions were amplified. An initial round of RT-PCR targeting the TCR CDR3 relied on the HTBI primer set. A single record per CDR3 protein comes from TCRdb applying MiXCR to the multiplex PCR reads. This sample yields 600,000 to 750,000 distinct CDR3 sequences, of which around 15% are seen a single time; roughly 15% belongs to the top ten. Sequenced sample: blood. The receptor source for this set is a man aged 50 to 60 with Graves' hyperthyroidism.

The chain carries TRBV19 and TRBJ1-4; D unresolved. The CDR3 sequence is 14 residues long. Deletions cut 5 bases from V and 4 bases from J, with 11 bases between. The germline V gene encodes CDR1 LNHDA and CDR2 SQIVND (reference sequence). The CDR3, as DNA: TGTGCCAGTAGTTACGGACTTTATAATGAAAAACTGTTTTTT. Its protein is CASSYGLYNEKLFF.

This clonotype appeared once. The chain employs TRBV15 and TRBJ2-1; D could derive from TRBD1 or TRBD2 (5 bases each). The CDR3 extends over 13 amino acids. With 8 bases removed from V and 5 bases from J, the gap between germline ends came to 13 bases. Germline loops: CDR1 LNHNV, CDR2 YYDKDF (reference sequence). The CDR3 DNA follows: TGTGCCACCTGCCCCCGGGGACACAATGAGCAGTTCTTC. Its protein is CATCPRGHNEQFF.

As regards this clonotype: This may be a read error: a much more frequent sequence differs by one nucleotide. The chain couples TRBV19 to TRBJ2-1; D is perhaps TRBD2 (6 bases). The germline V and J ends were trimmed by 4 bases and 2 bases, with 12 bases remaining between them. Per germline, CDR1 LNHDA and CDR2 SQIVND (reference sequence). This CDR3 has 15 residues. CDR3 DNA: TGTGCCAGTAGTAAAAGTAGCGGTCCCTACAATGAGCAGTTCTTC. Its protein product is CASSKSSGPYNEQFF.

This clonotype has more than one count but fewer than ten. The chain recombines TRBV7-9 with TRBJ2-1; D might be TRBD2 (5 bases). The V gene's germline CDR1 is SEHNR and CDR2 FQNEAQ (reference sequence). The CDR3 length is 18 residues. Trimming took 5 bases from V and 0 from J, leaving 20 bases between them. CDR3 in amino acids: CASSPLWAELDSYNEQFF. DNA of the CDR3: TGTGCCAGCAGCCCCCTATGGGCGGAACTAGACTCCTACAATGAGCAGTTCTTC.

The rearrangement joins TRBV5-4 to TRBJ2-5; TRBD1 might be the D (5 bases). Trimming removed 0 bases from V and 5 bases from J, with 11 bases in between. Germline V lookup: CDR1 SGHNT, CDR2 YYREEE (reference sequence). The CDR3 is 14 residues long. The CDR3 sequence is CASSLDPSGETQYF. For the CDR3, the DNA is TGTGCCAGCAGCTTGGACCCGTCAGGGGAGACCCAGTACTTC.

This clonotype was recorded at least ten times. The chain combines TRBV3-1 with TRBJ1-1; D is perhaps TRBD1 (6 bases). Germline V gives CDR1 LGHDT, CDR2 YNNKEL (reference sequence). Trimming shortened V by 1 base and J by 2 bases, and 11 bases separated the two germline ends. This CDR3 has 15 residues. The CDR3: CASSQGSGGNTEAFF. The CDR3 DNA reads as TGTGCCAGCAGCCAAGGATCCGGGGGCAACACTGAAGCTTTCTTT.

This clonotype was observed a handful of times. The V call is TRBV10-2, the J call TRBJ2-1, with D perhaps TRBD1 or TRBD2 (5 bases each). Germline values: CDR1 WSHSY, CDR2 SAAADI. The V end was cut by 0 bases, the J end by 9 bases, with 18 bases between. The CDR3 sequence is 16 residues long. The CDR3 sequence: CASSESSLLWGPEQFF. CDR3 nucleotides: TGCGCCAGCAGTGAGTCTAGCCTTCTTTGGGGACCTGAGCAGTTCTTC.

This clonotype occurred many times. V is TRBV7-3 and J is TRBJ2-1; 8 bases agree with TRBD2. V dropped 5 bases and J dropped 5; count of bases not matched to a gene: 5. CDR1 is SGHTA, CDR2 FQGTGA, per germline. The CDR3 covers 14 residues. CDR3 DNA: TGTGCCAGCAGCCGTCCGGGACTAGACAATGAGCAGTTCTTC. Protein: CASSRPGLDNEQFF.

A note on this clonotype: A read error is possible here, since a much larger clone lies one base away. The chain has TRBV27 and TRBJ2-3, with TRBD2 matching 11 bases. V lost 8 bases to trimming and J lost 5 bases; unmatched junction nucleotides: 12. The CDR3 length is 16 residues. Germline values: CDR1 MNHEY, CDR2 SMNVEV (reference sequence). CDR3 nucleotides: TGTGCCAGCGGTCTCGTCATAGCGGGAGGGGTAGATACGCAGTATTTT. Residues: CASGLVIAGGVDTQYF.

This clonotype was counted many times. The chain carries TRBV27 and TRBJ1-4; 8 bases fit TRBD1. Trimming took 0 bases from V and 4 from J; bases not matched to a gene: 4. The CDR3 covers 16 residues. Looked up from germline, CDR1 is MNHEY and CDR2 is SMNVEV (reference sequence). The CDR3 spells CASSLSGQANNEKLFF. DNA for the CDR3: TGTGCCAGCAGTTTATCGGGACAGGCTAATAATGAAAAACTGTTTTTT.

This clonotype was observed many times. CDR3 loop: CSVERGRGNTGELFF. CDR3 sequence (DNA): TGCAGCGTTGAGAGGGGGCGGGGTAACACCGGGGAGCTGTTTTTT. The chain has TRBV29-1 and TRBJ2-2; D possibly corresponds to TRBD1 (7 bases). The CDR3 has 15 residues. Trimming removed 3 bases from V and 2 bases from J, with 13 bases in between. Germline V gene lookup returns CDR1 SQVTM and CDR2 ANQGSEA.

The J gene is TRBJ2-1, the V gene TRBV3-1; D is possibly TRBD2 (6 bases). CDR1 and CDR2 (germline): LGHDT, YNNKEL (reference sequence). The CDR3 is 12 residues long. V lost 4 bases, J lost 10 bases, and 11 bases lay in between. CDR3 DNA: TGTGCCAGCAGCCCGAGACTAGACGAGCAGTTCTTC. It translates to CASSPRLDEQFF.